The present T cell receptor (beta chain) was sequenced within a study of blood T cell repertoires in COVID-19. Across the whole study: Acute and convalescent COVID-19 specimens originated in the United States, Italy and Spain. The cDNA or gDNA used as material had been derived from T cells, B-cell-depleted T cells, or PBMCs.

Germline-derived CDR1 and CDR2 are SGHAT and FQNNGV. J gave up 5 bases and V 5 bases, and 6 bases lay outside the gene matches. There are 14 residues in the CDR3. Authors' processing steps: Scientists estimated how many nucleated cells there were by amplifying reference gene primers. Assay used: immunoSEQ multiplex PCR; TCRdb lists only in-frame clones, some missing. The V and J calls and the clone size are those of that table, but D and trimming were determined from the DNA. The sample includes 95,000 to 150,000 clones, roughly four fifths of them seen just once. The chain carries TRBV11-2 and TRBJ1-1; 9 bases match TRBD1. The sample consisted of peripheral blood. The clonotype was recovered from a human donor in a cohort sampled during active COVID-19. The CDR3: CASSQTGGGTEAFF. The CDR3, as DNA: TGTGCCAGCAGCCAGACAGGGGGAGGGACTGAAGCTTTCTTT.